This TCR beta chain came from a study of shared clonotypes between healthy human individuals. Only Caucasian adults living in Nashville, Tennessee made up the donor group. CD4+ cells were split into CD45RA+ naive and CD45RA-negative memory subsets. The test was conducted at deep level. The authors loaded 150 to 250 ng DNA, about 30,000 T cell genomes, into sorted-subset replicate PCRs. The repertoire was sequenced with immunoSEQ multiplex PCR; TCRdb's copy has only in-frame clones and lacks some. This sample has some 1 million clones, with about 76% found just once. This clone appeared once. V was clipped by 2 bases and J by 6 bases, with 14 bases between them. The CDR3 runs to 15 residues. CDR1 SGHVS and CDR2 FQNEAQ come from the germline V gene.

What was sequenced was memory CD4+ T cells sorted from blood. As to subset: CD45RA-negative fraction. The receptor's source is a man aged 18 to 29 in good health. The rearrangement joins TRBV7-8 to TRBJ1-5; the D gene is possibly TRBD1 (6 bases). The CDR3 loop reads CASSLIAGGTQPQHF. The CDR3 coding sequence is TGTGCCAGCAGCTTAATTGCGGGGGGCACTCAGCCCCAGCATTTT.